The 30 T cell receptor beta chains reported below all come from one sample, sequenced in a study of cytomegalovirus exposure and HLA in healthy donors. The table came from immunoSEQ multiplex PCR; TCRdb's copy has only in-frame clones and leaves some out. This repertoire shows 150,000 to 200,000 clones, around four fifths found once; its top ten account for about 2.3%. Sequencing was done on a sample of PBMCs. These receptors were taken from a man aged 25-40 years in good health and CMV-seropositive.

This clone was found a few times. V and J are TRBV12-5 and TRBJ2-7; TRBD1 aligns across 8 bases. The germline gives CDR1 LGHNT, CDR2 FRNRAP. The CDR3 extends over 13 amino acids. V lost 8 bases and J lost 7; bases outside the gene matches: 10. CDR3 loop: CASWRQGAGEQYF. The CDR3 DNA is TGTGCTAGTTGGCGGCAGGGGGCGGGGGAGCAGTACTTC.

This clone was observed once. This chain uses TRBV19 with TRBJ2-7; TRBD1 matches at 7 bases. The J segment lost 6 bases and the V segment lost 6 bases, leaving 5 bases of the junction unmatched. The CDR3 contains 12 residues. CDR1 LNHDA and CDR2 SQIVND come from the germline V gene (reference sequence). CDR3 amino acids: CASSQGVGEQYF. The DNA for the CDR3 is TGTGCCAGTAGCCAGGGGGTAGGCGAGCAGTACTTC.

This clone was recorded a few times. The chain couples TRBV7-9 to TRBJ2-5, with 7 bases lining up with TRBD1. The CDR3 is 15 amino acids. Germline CDR1 is SEHNR and CDR2 is FQNEAQ (reference sequence). Losses at the gene ends were 3 bases for V and 5 bases for J; bases not matched to a gene: 9. CDR3: CASSFLQTGMETQYF. The CDR3 nucleotides read TGTGCCAGCAGCTTCCTCCAGACAGGGATGGAGACCCAGTACTTC.

The chain couples TRBV19 to TRBJ2-3, with 13 positions matching TRBD2. The trim removed 6 bases at V and 0 bases at J, leaving 9 bases unmatched. The CDR3 runs 18 residues. Germline V lookup: CDR1 LNHDA, CDR2 SQIVND (reference sequence). The CDR3 is CASSPVGLAGQSTDTQYF. The DNA of the CDR3 is TGTGCCAGTAGCCCCGTGGGACTAGCGGGACAAAGCACAGATACGCAGTATTTT.

This clone was seen a handful of times. The J gene is TRBJ2-1, the V gene TRBV19, with 10 bases that match TRBD2. CDR1 LNHDA and CDR2 SQIVND come from the germline V gene (reference sequence). The V gene end was trimmed by 8 bases and the J gene end by 4 bases; junction bases not matched to a gene: 8. CDR3 length: 15 residues. The CDR3 loop reads CASRISGGAYNEQFF. The CDR3 nucleotides are TGTGCCAGTCGGATAAGCGGGGGGGCTTACAATGAGCAGTTCTTC.

The rearrangement uses TRBV29-1 and TRBJ2-2; 7 nucleotides align to TRBD2. In germline, CDR1 is SQVTM, CDR2 ANQGSEA. The junction had 4 bases not matched to a gene; V was cut back by 3 bases and J by 3 bases. The CDR3 consists of 14 residues. The CDR3 reads CSVDREGDTGELFF. CDR3 bases: TGCAGCGTTGACAGGGAGGGCGACACCGGGGAGCTGTTTTTT.

This chain links TRBV18 with TRBJ2-4, with D possibly matching TRBD1 (6 bases). The CDR3 totals 12 residues. In germline, CDR1 is KGHSH, CDR2 LQKENI. Trimming removed 3 bases from V and 15 bases from J, with 15 bases in between. CDR3 loop: CASSPPTGIVYF. CDR3 nucleotide sequence: TGTGCCAGCTCACCCCCGACAGGTATTGTGTACTTC.

This clone was detected only a few times. The V gene is TRBV13, the J gene TRBJ2-5; tentative D call: TRBD2 (5 bases). The length of the CDR3 is 12 residues. V was clipped by 4 bases and J by 5 bases, with 8 bases between them. Per germline, CDR1 PRHDT and CDR2 FYEKMQ (reference sequence). The CDR3 bases are TGTGCCAGCAGCTCGGGATGGGAGACCCAGTACTTC. This translates into CASSSGWETQYF.

The chain carries TRBV7-8 and TRBJ2-3; 9 nucleotides line up with TRBD2. Germline V gives CDR1 SGHVS, CDR2 FQNEAQ. CDR3 length equals 15 residues. Germline trimming cut 4 bases from V and 6 bases from J; bases unmatched to any gene: 8. CDR3 sequence (DNA): TGTGCCAGCAGCTCACTAGCGGGCACAGGCGATACGCAGTATTTT. The encoded protein is CASSSLAGTGDTQYF.

This clone was seen once. The J gene is TRBJ2-5, the V gene TRBV2, with D maybe TRBD2 (6 bases). With the DNA end fitting TRBJ2-7 better, the J assignment may be wrong. CDR3 length: 14 residues. CDR1 is SNHLY, CDR2 FYNNEI, per germline. In DNA, the CDR3 is TGTGCCAGCAGTGAAGGCCTGGCGGGGTACGAGCAGTACTTC. Its translation is CASSEGLAGYEQYF.

The rearrangement uses TRBV7-6 and TRBJ2-5; D possibly corresponds to TRBD1 (5 bases). Germline CDR1 is SGHVS and CDR2 is FNYEAQ. The V end was cut by 0 bases, the J end by 2 bases, with 10 bases between. This CDR3 contains 15 residues. DNA of the CDR3: TGTGCCAGCAGCTTAGCTGGGGCCGGACAAGAGACCCAGTACTTC. This gives the protein CASSLAGAGQETQYF.

This chain joins TRBV7-8 and TRBJ2-7, with TRBD2 identical over 11 bases. V dropped 1 base and J dropped 4; count of bases not matched to a gene: 6. The length of the CDR3 is 16 residues. Germline loops: CDR1 SGHVS, CDR2 FQNEAQ. As DNA, the CDR3 is TGTGCCAGCAGCTTAGAGTCGGCTAGCGGGGGGTACGAGCAGTACTTC. Its protein is CASSLESASGGYEQYF. The whole variable domain, remainder taken from reference TRBV7-8 and TRBJ2-7, is GAGVSQSPRYKVAKRGQDVALRCDPISGHVSLFWYQQALGQGPEFLTYFQNEAQLDKSGLPSDRFFAERPEGSVSTLKIQRTQQEDSAVYLCASSLESASGGYEQYFGPGTRLTVT.

The rearrangement uses TRBV9 and TRBJ1-5, with D tentatively TRBD1 (5 bases). V was trimmed by 2 bases and J by 3 bases, leaving 9 bases between them. The CDR3 is 14 residues long. Germline loops: CDR1 SGDLS, CDR2 YYNGEE. In nucleotides, the CDR3 is TGTGCCAGCAGCGTCGACAGTACCAATCAGCCCCAGCATTTT. Protein: CASSVDSTNQPQHF.

V is TRBV7-2 and J is TRBJ2-2; no reliable D call. V was trimmed by 5 bases and J by 3 bases, leaving 10 bases between them. This CDR3 has 14 amino acids. Germline V gives CDR1 SGHTA, CDR2 FQGNSA. The CDR3 nucleotides read TGTGCCAGCAGCCCGAACTATTACACCGGGGAGCTGTTTTTT. Encoded protein: CASSPNYYTGELFF.

V usage is TRBV10-2 and J usage is TRBJ2-1; 8 nucleotides line up with TRBD2. CDR3 length equals 15 residues. Germline V gene sequence: CDR1 WSHSY, CDR2 SAAADI. V lost 4 bases, J lost 6 bases, and 8 bases stayed unmatched. CDR3 sequence (DNA): TGCGCCAGCAGTGGTTCTGAGCGGGGGATCAATGAGCAGTTCTTC. Its protein is CASSGSERGINEQFF.

This clone was seen a handful of times. This chain joins TRBV7-9 and TRBJ2-7; TRBD1 matches at 7 bases. Germline lookup yields CDR1 SEHNR and CDR2 FQNEAQ (reference sequence). The V and J ends lost 4 bases and 7 bases, in that order; junction bases with no gene match: 7. The CDR3 extends over 13 amino acids. Here the CDR3 reads CASSSQGPSEQYF. In DNA, the CDR3 is TGTGCCAGCAGCTCACAGGGGCCCTCAGAGCAGTACTTC.

The table lists this clone with a count of one. The CDR3, as DNA: TGTGCCAGTAGTGGGGGGGGTGATAATAGCAATCAGCCCCAGCATTTT. Translated: CASSGGGDNSNQPQHF. The J gene is TRBJ1-5, the V gene TRBV19; D is possibly TRBD1 (5 bases). Trimming removed 5 bases from V and 0 bases from J, with 14 bases in between. Germline loops: CDR1 LNHDA, CDR2 SQIVND (reference sequence). The CDR3 spans 16 residues.

This sequence joins TRBV6-5 and TRBJ2-3, with 9 bases aligning to TRBD1. The CDR3 runs 13 residues. The germline V gene has CDR1 MNHEY and CDR2 SVGAGI. Trimming cost V 7 bases and J 3 bases; bases outside gene matches: 2. The CDR3 DNA follows: TGTGCCAGCACGGGACAGGGAACAGATACGCAGTATTTT. Protein: CASTGQGTDTQYF.

The chain links TRBV5-1 to TRBJ2-1; TRBD2 matches 13 bases. Trimming cost V 3 bases and J 7 bases; bases outside gene matches: 4. From germline, CDR1 is SGHRS and CDR2 YFSETQ. The CDR3 length is 15 residues. This chain's CDR3 is CASSSLAGGRNEQFF. The CDR3 DNA sequence: TGCGCCAGCAGCTCACTAGCGGGGGGGCGGAATGAGCAGTTCTTC.

The chain is built from TRBV10-3 and TRBJ1-2, with D possibly TRBD1 on 5 matching bases. Per germline, CDR1 ENHRY and CDR2 SYGVKD. The CDR3 is made up of 14 amino acids. The V and J ends lost 4 bases and 4 bases respectively, with 13 bases between them. As DNA, the CDR3 is TGTGCCATCAGTGCATCGGCAGGGCTCTATGGCTACACCTTC. Protein: CAISASAGLYGYTF.

This clone was seen only a few times. The rearrangement links TRBV5-1 to TRBJ1-5; 8 bases map to TRBD1. Germline CDR1 and CDR2: SGHRS and YFSETQ. The CDR3 consists of 15 residues. V dropped 0 bases and J dropped 6; count of bases not matched to a gene: 5. The CDR3 DNA reads TGCGCCAGCAGCTTGGAGGGACAGGACGGTCAGCCCCAGCATTTT. Translating it yields CASSLEGQDGQPQHF.

The chain uses TRBV10-3 and TRBJ2-7, with 7 bases fitting TRBD1. V was clipped by 7 bases and J by 1 base; unmatched bases: 4. This CDR3 is built from 13 residues. The germline gives CDR1 ENHRY, CDR2 SYGVKD. CDR3 bases: TGTGCCATCAAAGACAGGGTATCCTACGAGCAGTACTTC. Its translation is CAIKDRVSYEQYF.

The chain recombines TRBV29-1 with TRBJ1-5, with 7 bases fitting TRBD1. Germline values: CDR1 SQVTM, CDR2 ANQGSEA. The CDR3 sequence is 13 residues long. The ends lost 6 bases at V and 4 bases at J; junction bases unmatched: 6. The CDR3 DNA reads TGCAGCGTGTCCGGGACAGATAATCAGCCCCAGCATTTT. Its translation: CSVSGTDNQPQHF.

This clone was recorded a few times. The chain has TRBV7-9 and TRBJ2-7, with no clear D. The germline V and J ends were trimmed by 5 bases and 6 bases, with 8 bases remaining between them. The CDR3 consists of 11 residues. Looked up from germline, CDR1 is SEHNR and CDR2 is FQNEAQ (reference sequence). This chain's CDR3 is CASSAGFEQYF. CDR3 coding DNA: TGTGCCAGCAGCGCCGGTTTCGAGCAGTACTTC.

The rearrangement links TRBV29-1 to TRBJ2-6; the D gene is possibly TRBD2 (5 bases). V lost 1 base, J lost 1 base, and 5 bases lay in between. The germline CDR1 and CDR2 sequences are SQVTM and ANQGSEA. The CDR3 length is 14 residues. The CDR3 is CSVEGESGANVLTF. The CDR3 DNA sequence: TGCAGCGTTGAAGGGGAGTCTGGGGCCAACGTCCTGACTTTC.

The chain carries TRBV19 and TRBJ2-2, with 7 bases that match TRBD1. Germline CDR1 and CDR2: LNHDA and SQIVND (reference sequence). Trimming took 10 bases from V and 0 from J; bases not matched to a gene: 5. This CDR3 region has 14 residues. The CDR3 sequence is CATSGTANTGELFF. CDR3 DNA sequence: TGTGCCACCTCCGGGACAGCGAACACCGGGGAGCTGTTTTTT.

The chain combines TRBV6-6 with TRBJ1-3; 9 nucleotides match TRBD1. J was trimmed by 4 bases and V by 4 bases; bases with no gene match: 5. The germline V gene has CDR1 MNHNY and CDR2 SVGAGI (reference sequence). The CDR3 has 15 amino acids. The CDR3 DNA reads as TGTGCCAGCAGTTTTCCCGGGACAGGGGGAAACACCATATATTTT. Translating gives CASSFPGTGGNTIYF.

The rearrangement joins TRBV5-4 to TRBJ2-2, with D maybe TRBD1 (5 bases). Trimming removed 5 bases at V and 0 bases at J, with 11 bases between. Per germline, CDR1 SGHNT and CDR2 YYREEE (reference sequence). The CDR3 loop spans 15 amino acids. The CDR3 spells CASRTIGANTGELFF. For the CDR3, the DNA is TGTGCCAGCAGAACCATAGGGGCGAACACCGGGGAGCTGTTTTTT. The full variable domain, with the rest looked up from reference TRBV5-4 and TRBJ2-2, is ETGVTQSPTHLIKTRGQQVTLRCSSQSGHNTVSWYQQALGQGPQFIFQYYREEENGRGNFPPRFSGLQFPNYSSELNVNALELDDSALYLCASRTIGANTGELFFGEGSRLTVL.

This chain uses TRBV6-6 with TRBJ1-6; possibly TRBD1 for D (6 bases). This CDR3 is 15 amino acids long. The germline V and J ends were trimmed by 7 bases and 6 bases, with 16 bases remaining between them. The germline CDR1 and CDR2 sequences are MNHNY and SVGAGI (reference sequence). This CDR3 is CASISRGTGNSPLHF. CDR3 nucleotides: TGTGCCAGCATCTCCAGGGGCACCGGTAATTCACCCCTCCACTTT.

The V call is TRBV5-8, the J call TRBJ1-1; D not resolved. Germline V gene lookup returns CDR1 SGHTS and CDR2 YDEGEE. CDR3 size: 13 residues. Trimming took 0 bases from V and 0 from J, leaving 3 bases between them. The CDR3 region is CASSLDLNTEAFF. In nucleotides, the CDR3 is TGTGCCAGCAGCTTGGACTTGAACACTGAAGCTTTCTTT.